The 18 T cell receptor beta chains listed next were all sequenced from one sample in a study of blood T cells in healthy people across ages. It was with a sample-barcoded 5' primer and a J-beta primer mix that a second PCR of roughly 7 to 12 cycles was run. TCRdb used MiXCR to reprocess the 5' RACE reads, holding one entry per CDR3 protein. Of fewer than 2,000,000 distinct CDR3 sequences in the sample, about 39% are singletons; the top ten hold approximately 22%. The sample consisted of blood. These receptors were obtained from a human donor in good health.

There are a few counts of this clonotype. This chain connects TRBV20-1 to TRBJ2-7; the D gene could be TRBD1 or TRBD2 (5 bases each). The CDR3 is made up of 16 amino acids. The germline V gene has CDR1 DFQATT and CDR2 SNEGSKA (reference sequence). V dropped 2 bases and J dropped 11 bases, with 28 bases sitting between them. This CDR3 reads CSARLAGTPILSREYF. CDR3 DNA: TGCAGTGCTAGACTTGCCGGGACCCCAATTTTGTCGAGGGAGTACTTC.

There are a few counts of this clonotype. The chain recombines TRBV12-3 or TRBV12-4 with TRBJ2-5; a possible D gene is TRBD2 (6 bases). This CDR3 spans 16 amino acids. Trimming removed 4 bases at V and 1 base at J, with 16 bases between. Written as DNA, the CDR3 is TGTGCCAGCAGTTCCGAACTGCGGGGATTCCAAGAGACCCAGTACTTC. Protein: CASSSELRGFQETQYF.

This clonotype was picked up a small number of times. The CDR3 region has the DNA TGTGCCAGCAGCTACCAAACAGGGAACCAAGAGACCCAGTACTTC. It is translated as CASSYQTGNQETQYF. The rearrangement uses TRBV27 and TRBJ2-5; tentative D call: TRBD1 (6 bases). Germline CDR1 reads MNHEY; CDR2 reads SMNVEV (reference sequence). The CDR3 has 15 amino acids. With 6 bases removed from V and 0 bases from J, the gap between germline ends came to 14 bases.

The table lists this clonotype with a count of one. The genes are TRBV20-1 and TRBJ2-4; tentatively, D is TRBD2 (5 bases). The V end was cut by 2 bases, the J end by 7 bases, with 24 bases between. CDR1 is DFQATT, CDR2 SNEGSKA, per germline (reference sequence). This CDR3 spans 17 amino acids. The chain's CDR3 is CSARKTLGDLLRNIQYF. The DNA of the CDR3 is TGCAGTGCTAGAAAAACGTTGGGAGACTTGTTAAGGAACATTCAGTACTTC.

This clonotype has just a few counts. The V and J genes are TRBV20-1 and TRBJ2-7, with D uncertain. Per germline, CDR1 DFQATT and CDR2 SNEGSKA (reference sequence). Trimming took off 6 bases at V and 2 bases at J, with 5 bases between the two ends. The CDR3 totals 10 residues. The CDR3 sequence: CSATTYEQYF. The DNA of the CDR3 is TGCAGTGCCACCACCTACGAGCAGTACTTC.

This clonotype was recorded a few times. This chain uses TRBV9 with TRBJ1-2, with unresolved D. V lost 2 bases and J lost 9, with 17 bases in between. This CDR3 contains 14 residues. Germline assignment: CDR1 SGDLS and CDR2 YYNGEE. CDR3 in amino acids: CASSVDGGNQSYTF. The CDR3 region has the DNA TGTGCCAGCAGCGTGGACGGAGGTAACCAGAGCTACACCTTC.

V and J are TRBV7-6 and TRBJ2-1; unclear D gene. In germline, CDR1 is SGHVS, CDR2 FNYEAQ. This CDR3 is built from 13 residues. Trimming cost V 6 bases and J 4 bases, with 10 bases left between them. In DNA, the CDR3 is TGTGCCAGCAGTCCCGACGTTTACAATGAGCAGTTCTTC. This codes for CASSPDVYNEQFF.

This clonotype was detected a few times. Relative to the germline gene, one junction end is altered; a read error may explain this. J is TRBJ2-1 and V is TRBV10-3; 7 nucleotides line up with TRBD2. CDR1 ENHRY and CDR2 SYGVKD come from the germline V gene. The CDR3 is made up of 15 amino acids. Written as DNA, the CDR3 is TGTGCTATCAGTGGTCGTGGGACTATGTCAAGTGAGCAGTTCTTC. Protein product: CAISGRGTMSSEQFF.

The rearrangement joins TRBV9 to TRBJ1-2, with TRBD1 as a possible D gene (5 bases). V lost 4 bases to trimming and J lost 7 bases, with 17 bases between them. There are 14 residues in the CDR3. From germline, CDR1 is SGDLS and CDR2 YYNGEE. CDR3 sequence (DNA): TGTGCCAGCAGCTCCGTGGGGCGCAGCAGTGGCTACACCTTC. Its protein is CASSSVGRSSGYTF.

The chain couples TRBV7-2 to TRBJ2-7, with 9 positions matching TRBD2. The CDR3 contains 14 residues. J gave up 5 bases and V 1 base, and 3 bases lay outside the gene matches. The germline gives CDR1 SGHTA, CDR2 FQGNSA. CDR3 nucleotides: TGTGCCAGCAGCTTAGATCTAGCGGGGAACGAGCAGTACTTC. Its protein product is CASSLDLAGNEQYF.

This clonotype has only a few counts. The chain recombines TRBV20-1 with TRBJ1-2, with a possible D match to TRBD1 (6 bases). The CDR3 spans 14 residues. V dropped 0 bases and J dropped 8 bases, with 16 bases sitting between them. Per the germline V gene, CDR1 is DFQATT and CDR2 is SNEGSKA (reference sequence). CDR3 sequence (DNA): TGCAGTGCTAGAGAGGGCTCCACAGGGCTCGGCTACACCTTC. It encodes CSAREGSTGLGYTF.

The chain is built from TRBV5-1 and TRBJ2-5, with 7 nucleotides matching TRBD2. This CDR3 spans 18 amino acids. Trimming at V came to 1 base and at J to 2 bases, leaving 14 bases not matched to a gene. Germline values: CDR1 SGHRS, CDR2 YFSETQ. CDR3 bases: TGCGCCAGCAGCTTGCAGCGGGGTGGGCTGAATTTGCAAGAGACCCAGTACTTC. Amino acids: CASSLQRGGLNLQETQYF.

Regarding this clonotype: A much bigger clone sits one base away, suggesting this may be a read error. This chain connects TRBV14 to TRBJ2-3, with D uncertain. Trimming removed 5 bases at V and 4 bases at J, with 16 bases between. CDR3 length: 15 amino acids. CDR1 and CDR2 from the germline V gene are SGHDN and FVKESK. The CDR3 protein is CASSFFLVSADTQYF. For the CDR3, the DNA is TGTGCCAGCAGCTTCTTCCTAGTCTCCGCAGATACGCAGTATTTT.

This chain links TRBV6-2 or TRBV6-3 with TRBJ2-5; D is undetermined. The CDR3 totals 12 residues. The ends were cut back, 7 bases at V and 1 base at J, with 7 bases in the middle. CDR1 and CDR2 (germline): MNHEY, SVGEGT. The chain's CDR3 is CASTSSQETQYF. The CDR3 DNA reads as TGTGCCAGCACTAGTAGCCAAGAGACCCAGTACTTC.

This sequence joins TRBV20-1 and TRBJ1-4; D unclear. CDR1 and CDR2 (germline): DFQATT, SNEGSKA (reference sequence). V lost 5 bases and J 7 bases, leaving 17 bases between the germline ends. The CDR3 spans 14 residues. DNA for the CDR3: TGCAGTGCTTCTAATTTAGCACTCTTTGAAAAACTGTTTTTT. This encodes CSASNLALFEKLFF.

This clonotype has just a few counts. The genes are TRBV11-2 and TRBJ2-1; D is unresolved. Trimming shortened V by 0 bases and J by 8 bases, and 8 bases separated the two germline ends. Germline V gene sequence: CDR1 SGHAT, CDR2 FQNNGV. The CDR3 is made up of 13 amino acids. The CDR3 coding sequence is TGTGCCAGCAGCTTAGATCCCCGGGATGAGCAGTTCTTC. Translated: CASSLDPRDEQFF.

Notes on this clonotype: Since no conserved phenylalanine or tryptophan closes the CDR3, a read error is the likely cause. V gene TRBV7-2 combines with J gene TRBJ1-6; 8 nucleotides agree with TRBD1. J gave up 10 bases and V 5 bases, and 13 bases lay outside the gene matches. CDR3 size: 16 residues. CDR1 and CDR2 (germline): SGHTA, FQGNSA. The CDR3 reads CASSLRPTGDGSPLHC. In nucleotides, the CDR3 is TGTGCCAGCAGCCTAAGGCCGACAGGGGACGGGTCACCCCTCCACTGT.

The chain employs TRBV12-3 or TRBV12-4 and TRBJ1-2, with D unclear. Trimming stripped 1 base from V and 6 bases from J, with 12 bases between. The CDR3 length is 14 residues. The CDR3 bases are TGTGCCAGCAGTTTAGGGCCCCATGGGCATGGCTACACCTTC. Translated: CASSLGPHGHGYTF.